A single sample is the source of the 16 T cell receptor beta chains below, sequenced in a study of cytomegalovirus exposure and HLA in healthy donors. The PCR ran on 60 Vbeta and 13 Jbeta primers. TCRdb's copy holds only in-frame clones and misses some; the assay was immunoSEQ multiplex PCR. Of about 150,000 clones listed, roughly 10% are singletons. Sequencing used PBMCs. The receptor set was obtained from a man aged 50-59 years in good health and CMV-seronegative.

A few counts support this clone. The CDR3 DNA is TGCGCCAGCAGCTTGGGGACAGGGGGGATCCAAGAGACCCAGTACTTC. Residues: CASSLGTGGIQETQYF. The chain joins TRBV5-1 to TRBJ2-5; TRBD1 aligns across 10 bases. CDR3 length: 16 residues. Germline CDR1 and CDR2: SGHRS and YFSETQ. With 0 bases clipped from V and 1 base from J, the junction kept 3 bases outside the gene matches.

This clone was seen a few times. The V and J genes are TRBV5-8 and TRBJ1-1; 8 bases fit TRBD1. The J segment lost 0 bases and the V segment lost 0 bases, leaving 7 bases of the junction unmatched. Germline lookup yields CDR1 SGHTS and CDR2 YDEGEE. The CDR3 extends over 17 amino acids. This CDR3 is CASSLARGRDLNTEAFF. The CDR3 bases are TGTGCCAGCAGCTTGGCCAGGGGGCGAGACCTGAACACTGAAGCTTTCTTT.

This sequence joins TRBV27 and TRBJ2-3, with 8 bases lining up with TRBD2. Trimming at V came to 5 bases and at J to 4 bases, leaving 8 bases not matched to a gene. CDR3 length: 15 residues. In germline, CDR1 is MNHEY, CDR2 SMNVEV (reference sequence). This chain's CDR3 is CASSSRREAADTQYF. The CDR3 nucleotides are TGTGCCAGCAGTAGCCGGCGGGAGGCCGCAGATACGCAGTATTTT.

In its sample, this clone was seen a few times. The rearrangement links TRBV9 to TRBJ1-1; a weak D match, TRBD1 (5 bases). There are 14 residues in the CDR3. V lost 1 base, J lost 5 bases, and 12 bases lay in between. Germline CDR1 SGDLS, CDR2 YYNGEE. CDR3: CASSVLGGATEAFF. As DNA, the CDR3 is TGTGCCAGCAGCGTATTGGGGGGTGCGACTGAAGCTTTCTTT.

This clone was detected a few times. This sequence joins TRBV7-9 and TRBJ2-3; the D gene is possibly TRBD2 (6 bases). V lost 5 bases, J lost 6 bases, and 15 bases lay in between. Germline V gives CDR1 SEHNR, CDR2 FQNEAQ (reference sequence). CDR3 length: 14 amino acids. This CDR3 reads CASSPPGTGDTQYF. CDR3 bases: TGTGCCAGCAGCCCCCCGGGGACTGGGGATACGCAGTATTTT.

In this sample, this clone turned up a few times. The chain combines TRBV6-6 with TRBJ2-7, with a possible D match to TRBD2 (6 bases). Germline V gene sequence: CDR1 MNHNY, CDR2 SVGAGI (reference sequence). Trimming stripped 5 bases from V and 5 bases from J, with 19 bases between. The CDR3 has 15 amino acids. The CDR3 DNA reads TGTGCCAGCAGTCTCCGGGACTCCCCCGGCCACGAGCAGTACTTC. It yields the protein CASSLRDSPGHEQYF.

The sample holds a few counts of this clone. This chain joins TRBV5-1 and TRBJ2-6, with D possibly matching TRBD2 (5 bases). V lost 2 bases and J lost 2, with 8 bases in between. Looked up from germline, CDR1 is SGHRS and CDR2 is YFSETQ. The CDR3 runs to 15 residues. The chain's CDR3 is CASSFRGPGANVLTF. The CDR3, as DNA: TGCGCCAGCAGCTTCAGAGGGCCTGGGGCCAACGTCCTGACTTTC.

This clone was seen just once. The V call is TRBV9, the J call TRBJ2-5; a possible D gene is TRBD2 (6 bases). Germline CDR1 reads SGDLS; CDR2 reads YYNGEE. V was clipped by 3 bases and J by 4 bases, with 10 bases between them. The CDR3 is made up of 13 amino acids. CDR3: CASSEGLGETQYF. DNA for the CDR3: TGTGCCAGCAGCGAGGGACTCGGAGAGACCCAGTACTTC. Looking up the rest from reference TRBV9 and TRBJ2-5 gives the full variable domain: DSGVTQTPKHLITATGQRVTLRCSPRSGDLSVYWYQQSLDQGLQFLIQYYNGEERAKGNILERFSAQQFPDLHSELNLSSLELGDSALYFCASSEGLGETQYFGPGTRLLVL.

This clone has a handful of counts. The chain joins TRBV14 to TRBJ2-2; D is unresolved. Germline V lookup: CDR1 SGHDN, CDR2 FVKESK. The CDR3 length is 14 residues. Trimming took off 6 bases at V and 1 base at J, with 9 bases between the two ends. CDR3 DNA sequence: TGTGCCAGCAGGAACAGCCTGAACACCGGGGAGCTGTTTTTT. Encoded protein: CASRNSLNTGELFF. The full variable domain, with the rest looked up from reference TRBV14 and TRBJ2-2, is EAGVTQFPSHSVIEKGQTVTLRCDPISGHDNLYWYRRVMGKEIKFLLHFVKESKQDESGMPNNRFLAERTGGTYSTLKVQPAELEDSGVYFCASRNSLNTGELFFGEGSRLTVL.

The chain joins TRBV6-5 to TRBJ1-5; 7 bases line up with TRBD1. The germline gives CDR1 MNHEY, CDR2 SVGAGI. CDR3 length: 13 amino acids. J was trimmed by 5 bases and V by 8 bases; bases with no gene match: 6. In nucleotides, the CDR3 is TGTGCCAGCGGAGCGACAGGGTATCAGCCCCAGCATTTT. It translates to CASGATGYQPQHF.

This clone came up a few times. The gene calls are TRBV6-1 and TRBJ2-3, with D maybe TRBD1 (5 bases). Per germline, CDR1 MNHNS and CDR2 SASEGT. CDR3 length: 14 residues. Trimming cost V 2 bases and J 9 bases, with 15 bases left between them. The CDR3 DNA is TGTGCCAGCAGTGAAATCCTTCGAGCAGGGACGCAGTATTTT. Encoded protein: CASSEILRAGTQYF.

This clone was seen a few times. The V and J genes are TRBV7-3 and TRBJ1-1; TRBD1 might be the D (6 bases). Trimming took 5 bases from V and 2 from J, leaving 12 bases between them. Per germline, CDR1 SGHTA and CDR2 FQGTGA. The CDR3 covers 14 residues. CDR3 DNA sequence: TGTGCCAGCAGCCCCAGGGGCGTTAACACTGAAGCTTTCTTT. It encodes CASSPRGVNTEAFF. The whole variable domain, remainder taken from reference TRBV7-3 and TRBJ1-1, is GAGVSQTPSNKVTEKGKYVELRCDPISGHTALYWYRQSLGQGPEFLIYFQGTGAADDSGLPNDRFFAVRPEGSVSTLKIQRTERGDSAVYLCASSPRGVNTEAFFGQGTRLTVV.

This clone was counted only a few times. The CDR3 DNA reads TGCGCCAGCAGCTTGGGACTAGTCTACGAGCAGTACTTC. Amino acid sequence: CASSLGLVYEQYF. The chain carries TRBV5-1 and TRBJ2-5, with D tentatively TRBD2 (6 bases). TRBJ2-7 explains the end of the DNA better; the J call may be wrong. CDR1 is SGHRS, CDR2 YFSETQ, per germline. CDR3 size: 13 residues.

This clone was picked up a small number of times. The chain joins TRBV29-1 to TRBJ2-5; tentative D call: TRBD1 (6 bases). Trimming stripped 3 bases from V and 9 bases from J, with 23 bases between. CDR3 length equals 15 residues. In germline, CDR1 is SQVTM, CDR2 ANQGSEA. This CDR3 is CSVDLPGTSRGAQYF. The CDR3 DNA sequence: TGCAGCGTTGACCTCCCCGGGACATCACGAGGGGCCCAGTACTTC.

V gene TRBV9 combines with J gene TRBJ1-4; D unresolved. Trimming left V 4 bases short and J 7 bases short, with 20 bases between. The CDR3 has 16 amino acids. CDR1 is SGDLS and CDR2 is YYNGEE in the germline V gene. CDR3 DNA: TGTGCCAGCAGCCTTCCCGGGCCCAATGAGGGTGAAAAACTGTTTTTT. Translated, it gives CASSLPGPNEGEKLFF.

The rearrangement joins TRBV27 to TRBJ2-1; D is undetermined. In germline, CDR1 is MNHEY, CDR2 SMNVEV (reference sequence). CDR3 length equals 14 residues. V was trimmed by 4 bases and J by 0 bases, leaving 7 bases between them. The CDR3 here is CASSSLSSYNEQFF. CDR3 DNA sequence: TGTGCCAGCAGTTCCCTCAGCTCCTACAATGAGCAGTTCTTC.